The 20 T cell receptor beta chains in this list originate from one sample, sequenced in a study of Graves' ophthalmopathy and Graves' hyperthyroidism. CDR3 regions of TCR beta were amplified from RNA transcripts. HTBI primers were employed in first-round RT-PCR, then a second-round multiplex PCR followed. Each CDR3 protein gets one entry after TCRdb re-called the multiplex PCR reads with MiXCR. This table holds about 400,000 distinct CDR3 sequences, around 21% found once. The sequenced sample was peripheral blood. These TCRs come from a woman aged 18-30 years with stable Graves' hyperthyroidism.

This clonotype occurred many times. The chain couples TRBV7-9 to TRBJ2-5; no reliable D call. There are 14 residues in the CDR3. V shed 3 bases and J shed 5 bases, with 13 bases lying between them. The V gene's germline CDR1 is SEHNR and CDR2 FQNEAQ (reference sequence). The DNA of the CDR3 is TGTGCCAGCAGCTTTAAGCCTCAGGTGGAGACCCAGTACTTC. Translation: CASSFKPQVETQYF.

The chain is built from TRBV6-2 or TRBV6-3 and TRBJ1-5; D not resolved. CDR3 size: 15 residues. Germline values: CDR1 MNHEY, CDR2 SVGEGT. The ends were cut back, 5 bases at V and 4 bases at J, with 15 bases in the middle. The CDR3 spells CASSPRVAANQPQHF. The CDR3 coding sequence is TGTGCCAGCAGTCCTAGAGTGGCAGCGAATCAGCCCCAGCATTTT.

This clonotype was seen many times. The chain links TRBV30 to TRBJ1-2, with D unresolved. Deletions cut 3 bases from V and 8 bases from J, with 16 bases between. The germline V gene encodes CDR1 GTSNPN and CDR2 SVGIG (reference sequence). CDR3 length: 13 residues. The CDR3 is CAWSPSNPWGYTF. Written as DNA, the CDR3 is TGTGCCTGGAGCCCTTCGAATCCCTGGGGCTACACCTTC. Full variable domain (outside the CDR3, taken from reference TRBV30 and TRBJ1-2): SQTIHQWPATLVQPVGSPLSLECTVEGTSNPNLYWYRQAAGRGLQLLFYSVGIGQISSEVPQNLSASRPQDRQFILSSKKLLLSDSGFYLCAWSPSNPWGYTFGSGTRLTVV.

V usage is TRBV3-1 and J usage is TRBJ1-1, with 8 nucleotides matching TRBD1. The CDR3 sequence is 13 residues long. Per the germline V gene, CDR1 is LGHDT and CDR2 is YNNKEL (reference sequence). After removal of 4 bases from V and 5 bases from J, the junction contained 3 bases not matched to a gene. This CDR3 is CASSRRGPTEAFF. The CDR3 nucleotides are TGTGCCAGCAGCCGCAGGGGGCCAACTGAAGCTTTCTTT.

This clonotype was counted many times. The junction differs from germline at one of its ends, possibly a read error. The chain couples TRBV20-1 to TRBJ2-7; 7 positions agree with TRBD1. In germline, CDR1 is DFQATT, CDR2 SNEGSKA (reference sequence). The CDR3 sequence is 13 residues long. The CDR3 DNA sequence: TGCAGCGCTACAGGGGCGGGCTCCTACGAGCAGTACTTC. It specifies CSATGAGSYEQYF.

Only a few counts were recorded for this clonotype. V is TRBV5-1 and J is TRBJ2-7, with D tentatively TRBD1 (5 bases). From germline, CDR1 is SGHRS and CDR2 YFSETQ. The CDR3 consists of 14 residues. V lost 0 bases, J lost 5 bases, and 12 bases lay in between. CDR3 sequence reads: CASSLDRPLDEQYF. CDR3 coding DNA: TGCGCCAGCAGCTTGGACAGGCCCCTAGACGAGCAGTACTTC.

V is TRBV10-2 and J is TRBJ1-5; D ambiguous. Germline V gene data show CDR1 as WSHSY and CDR2 as SAAADI. Trimming shortened V by 8 bases and J by 3 bases, and 11 bases separated the two germline ends. The CDR3 is made up of 13 amino acids. CDR3 sequence (DNA): TGCGCCAGCCTGTCAGGTAACAATCAGCCCCAGCATTTT. As protein: CASLSGNNQPQHF.

This clonotype was counted ten times or more. V gene TRBV5-4 combines with J gene TRBJ2-2; no clear D gene. Germline V gene sequence: CDR1 SGHNT, CDR2 YYREEE (reference sequence). V was pared by 1 base and J by 0 bases, with 7 bases between. The CDR3 spans 15 residues. The CDR3, as DNA: TGTGCCAGCAGCTTGCGAATGGCGAACACCGGGGAGCTGTTTTTT. This gives the protein CASSLRMANTGELFF.

This clonotype has at least ten counts. The chain combines TRBV30 with TRBJ1-2; D not resolved. The CDR3 consists of 13 residues. The germline V gene has CDR1 GTSNPN and CDR2 SVGIG (reference sequence). V lost 1 base to trimming and J lost 3 bases, with 9 bases between them. The CDR3 DNA follows: TGTGCCTGGAGTGAGTCCAAGGACTATGGCTACACCTTC. As protein: CAWSESKDYGYTF.

This rearrangement joins TRBV12-3 or TRBV12-4 to TRBJ2-5; D remains unclear. V was shortened by 6 bases and J by 1 base, with 9 bases between the two germline ends. The CDR3 is 13 amino acids. The CDR3 spells CASSPTLQETQYF. CDR3 bases: TGTGCCAGCAGCCCCACGCTCCAAGAGACCCAGTACTTC.

CDR3 coding DNA: TGTGCCACCAGTGATACGGACGTTTACTATGGCTACACCTTC. It yields the protein CATSDTDVYYGYTF. The chain has TRBV24-1 and TRBJ1-2, with D uncertain. Germline CDR1 and CDR2: KGHDR and SFDVKD. Trimming removed 3 bases at V and 3 bases at J, with 10 bases between. The CDR3 covers 14 residues.

In regard to this clonotype: Its ends do not fully match the called genes, so a read error is possible. The chain links TRBV6-2 or TRBV6-3 to TRBJ1-2; tentative D call: TRBD1 (5 bases). This CDR3 comprises 12 residues. Germline CDR1 MNHEY, CDR2 SVGEGT. The CDR3 DNA reads as TGTGCCAGCACCGGGACCATCTATAGCTACACCTTC. This gives the protein CASTGTIYSYTF.

The sample holds many counts of this clonotype. This chain uses TRBV15 with TRBJ2-7; D is unresolved. This CDR3 contains 14 residues. Germline V lookup: CDR1 LNHNV, CDR2 YYDKDF (reference sequence). The V end lost 0 bases, the J end lost 5 bases, and 11 bases lay between the germline ends. The DNA of the CDR3 is TGTGCCACCAGCAGAGATTCTTACTACAACGAGCAGTACTTC. Its translation is CATSRDSYYNEQYF.

At least ten counts were recorded for this clonotype. V and J are TRBV29-1 and TRBJ2-2; TRBD1 agrees at 8 bases. V shed 4 bases, J shed 7 bases, and the junction held 11 bases outside the gene matches. Per the germline V gene, CDR1 is SQVTM and CDR2 is ANQGSEA. This CDR3 region has 15 residues. The chain's CDR3 is CSVATWTGPGGELFF. CDR3 sequence (DNA): TGCAGCGTTGCCACCTGGACAGGGCCGGGCGGGGAGCTGTTTTTT.

This clonotype was seen at least ten times. This chain uses TRBV28 with TRBJ2-7, with TRBD2 matching over 11 bases. The CDR3 is made up of 18 amino acids. CDR1 MDHEN and CDR2 SYDVKM come from the germline V gene. V was clipped by 3 bases and J by 0 bases; unmatched bases: 10. The CDR3 region is CASSFPAMGLAASYEQYF. As DNA, the CDR3 is TGTGCCAGCAGTTTCCCGGCAATGGGACTAGCGGCCTCCTACGAGCAGTACTTC.

The chain joins TRBV6-1 to TRBJ1-5; D is uncertain. This CDR3 is built from 11 residues. Trimming cost V 7 bases and J 6 bases, with 7 bases left between them. CDR1 and CDR2 (germline): MNHNS, SASEGT. CDR3 nucleotide sequence: TGTGCCAGCAAGGGAGGTCAGCCCCAGCATTTT. The encoded protein is CASKGGQPQHF.

This clonotype was counted a few times. This chain joins TRBV18 and TRBJ2-5; TRBD1 is a possible D gene (6 bases). Trimming took 0 bases from V and 7 from J, leaving 15 bases between them. CDR1 and CDR2 from the germline V gene are KGHSH and LQKENI. The CDR3 is 15 amino acids. In DNA form, the CDR3 reads TGTGCCAGCTCACCACCTACAGGGAGCGGAGGGACCCAGTACTTC. Its translation is CASSPPTGSGGTQYF.

This clonotype has ten or more counts. The conserved phenylalanine or tryptophan normally closing the CDR3 is absent here, so this likely arose from a read error. CDR3 sequence (DNA): TGCAGTGCTAGAGATCCGCAGGGGACAGTGAAGCAGCAGTACTCC. Translating gives CSARDPQGTVKQQYS. The chain uses TRBV20-1 and TRBJ2-7; 7 positions match TRBD1. CDR1 is DFQATT, CDR2 SNEGSKA, per germline (reference sequence). J lost 8 bases, V lost 0 bases, and 13 bases had no gene match. This CDR3 has 15 amino acids.

This clonotype has a count of ten or more. This chain joins TRBV6-1 and TRBJ2-3, with TRBD2 matching 8 bases. The J segment lost 2 bases and the V segment lost 3 bases, leaving 4 bases of the junction unmatched. Germline-derived CDR1 and CDR2 are MNHNS and SASEGT. The CDR3 is 15 amino acids. CDR3 in amino acids: CASSEVAGYTDTQYF. The CDR3 DNA reads as TGTGCCAGCAGTGAGGTAGCGGGGTACACAGATACGCAGTATTTT.

Many counts were recorded for this clonotype. This sequence joins TRBV4-1 and TRBJ1-2; 8 bases fit TRBD1. Unmatched junction bases numbered 5, after V lost 4 bases and J lost 4 bases. Germline CDR1 MGHRA, CDR2 YSYEKL. The CDR3 totals 14 residues. This CDR3 reads CASSPGGSVYGYTF. CDR3 nucleotide sequence: TGCGCCAGCAGCCCAGGGGGCAGTGTCTATGGCTACACCTTC.